This is a list of T cell receptor beta chains from one sample in a study of vaccination effects on CD4 cells after COVID-19. These receptors' targets are unknown. The repertoire was sequenced with immunoSEQ multiplex PCR; TCRdb's copy has only in-frame clones and lacks some. The sample holds nearly 25,000 clones, roughly two thirds seen once. The sample in question was CD4+ T cells from PBMCs cultured with SARS-CoV-2 spike peptides, obtained after COVID-19 vaccination. The receptors stem from a human donor who received a COVID-19 vaccine. Each CDR3 is given without its conserved first and last residue. A D gene is named only where the DNA matches it firmly.

v_gene	d_gene	j_gene	CDR3aa
TRBV6-2/TRBV6-3	NA	TRBJ1-1	ASSDGGDMNTEAF
TRBV2	NA	TRBJ1-3	ASSASGKAGNTIY
TRBV6-5	NA	TRBJ1-5	ASSPGPSNQPQH
TRBV5-8	TRBD1	TRBJ1-1	ASRNRQGTTEAF
TRBV3-1/TRBV3-2	TRBD1	TRBJ1-2	ASSRARTGGWDGYT
TRBV11-3	NA	TRBJ2-1	ASSPQGDEQF
TRBV5-1	NA	TRBJ2-7	ASSLVQGGYEQY
TRBV6-1	NA	TRBJ1-2	ASSEGYGQGNYGYT
TRBV10-3	TRBD1	TRBJ2-2	AISDKTGGVGELF
TRBV11-1	TRBD1	TRBJ1-5	ASSRGTGEQPQH
TRBV4-2	TRBD1	TRBJ1-2	ASSQEAGTGEIYGYT
TRBV9	TRBD1	TRBJ1-6	ASSPQGANSPLH
TRBV5-4	NA	TRBJ2-1	ASSPDSSSYNEQF
TRBV19	TRBD1	TRBJ2-1	ASTIGEYRGSYNEQF
TRBV10-3	TRBD2	TRBJ2-3	AISESYPTSGGTDTQY
TRBV6-6	TRBD1	TRBJ1-1	ASRDRAQGDTEAF
TRBV6-4	TRBD1	TRBJ1-2	ASSEGQGLNGYT
TRBV6-5	TRBD1	TRBJ2-7	ASSLPTGGTYEQY
TRBV7-2	NA	TRBJ2-2	ASIIVQGTGELF
TRBV11-2	NA	TRBJ2-5	ASSLAGLLETQY
TRBV19	NA	TRBJ2-2	ASSIEGSLRGGELF
TRBV6-5	NA	TRBJ1-3	ASSYYSHAGNTIY
TRBV29-1	NA	TRBJ1-2	SVAQGANYGYT
TRBV6-6	TRBD1	TRBJ1-2	ASTAQGHYGYT